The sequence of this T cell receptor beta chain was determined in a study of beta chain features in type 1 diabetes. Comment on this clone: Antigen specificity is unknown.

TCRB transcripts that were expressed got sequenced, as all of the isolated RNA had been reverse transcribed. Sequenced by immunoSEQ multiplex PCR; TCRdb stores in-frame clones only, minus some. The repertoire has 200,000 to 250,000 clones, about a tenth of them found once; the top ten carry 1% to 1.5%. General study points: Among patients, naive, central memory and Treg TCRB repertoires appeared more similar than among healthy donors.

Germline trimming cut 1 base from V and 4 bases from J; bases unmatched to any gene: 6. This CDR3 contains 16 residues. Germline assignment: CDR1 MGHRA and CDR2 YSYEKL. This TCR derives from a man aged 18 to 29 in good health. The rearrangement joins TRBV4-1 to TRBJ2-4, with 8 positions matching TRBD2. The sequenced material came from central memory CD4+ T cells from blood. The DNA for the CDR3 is TGCGCCAGCAGCCAAGTGGGCGCGGGGGGAAAAAACATTCAGTACTTC. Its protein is CASSQVGAGGKNIQYF.